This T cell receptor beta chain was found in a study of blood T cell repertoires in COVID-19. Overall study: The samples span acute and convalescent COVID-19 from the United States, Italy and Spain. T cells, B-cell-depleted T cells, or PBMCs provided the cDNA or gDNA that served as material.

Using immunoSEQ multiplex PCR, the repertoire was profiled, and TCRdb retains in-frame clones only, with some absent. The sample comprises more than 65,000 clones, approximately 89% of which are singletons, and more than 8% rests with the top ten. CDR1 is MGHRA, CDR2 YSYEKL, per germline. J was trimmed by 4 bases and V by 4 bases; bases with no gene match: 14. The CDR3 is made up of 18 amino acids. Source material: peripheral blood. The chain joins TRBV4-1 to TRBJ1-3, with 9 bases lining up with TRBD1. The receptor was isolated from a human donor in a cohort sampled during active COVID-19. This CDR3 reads CASSRTTVGQGFGNTIYF. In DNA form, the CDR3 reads TGCGCCAGCAGCCGGACGACAGTTGGACAGGGGTTCGGAAACACCATATATTTT.